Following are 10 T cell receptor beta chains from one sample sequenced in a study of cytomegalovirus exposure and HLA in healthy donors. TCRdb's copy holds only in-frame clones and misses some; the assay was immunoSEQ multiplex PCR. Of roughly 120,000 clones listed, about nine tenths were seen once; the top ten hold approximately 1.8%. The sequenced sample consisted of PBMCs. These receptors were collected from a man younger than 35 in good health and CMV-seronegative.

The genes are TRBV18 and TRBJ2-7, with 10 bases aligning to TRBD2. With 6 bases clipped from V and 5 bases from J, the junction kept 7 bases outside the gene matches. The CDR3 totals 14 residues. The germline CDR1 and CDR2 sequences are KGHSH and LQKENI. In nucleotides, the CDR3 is TGTGCCAGCTCCGCTAGCGGGAGATCTGACGAGCAGTACTTC. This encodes CASSASGRSDEQYF.

The CDR3 here is CASSPGQRSYNEQFF. The DNA for the CDR3 is TGCGCCAGCAGCCCGGGACAGAGAAGCTACAATGAGCAGTTCTTC. The chain uses TRBV4-1 and TRBJ2-1, with 7 bases matching TRBD1. Germline V gives CDR1 MGHRA, CDR2 YSYEKL. The ends lost 4 bases at V and 3 bases at J; junction bases unmatched: 6. This CDR3 comprises 15 residues.

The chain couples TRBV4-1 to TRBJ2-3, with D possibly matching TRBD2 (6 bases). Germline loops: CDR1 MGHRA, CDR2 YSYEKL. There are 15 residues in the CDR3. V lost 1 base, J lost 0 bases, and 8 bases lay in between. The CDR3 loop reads CASSQAGTSTDTQYF. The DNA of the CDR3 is TGCGCCAGCAGCCAAGCCGGGACTAGCACAGATACGCAGTATTTT.

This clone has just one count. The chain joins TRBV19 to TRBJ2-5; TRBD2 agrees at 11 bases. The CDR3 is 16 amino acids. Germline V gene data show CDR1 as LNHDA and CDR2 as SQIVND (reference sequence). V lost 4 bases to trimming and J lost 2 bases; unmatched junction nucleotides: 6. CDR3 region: CASSRGTSGLQETQYF. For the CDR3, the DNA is TGTGCCAGTAGTAGGGGGACTAGCGGATTACAAGAGACCCAGTACTTC.

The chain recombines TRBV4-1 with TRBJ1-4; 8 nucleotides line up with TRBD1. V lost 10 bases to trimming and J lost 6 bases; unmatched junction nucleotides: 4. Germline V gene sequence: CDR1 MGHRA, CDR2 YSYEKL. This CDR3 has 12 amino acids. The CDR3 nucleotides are TGCGCCATCGAGGACAGGGATGAAAAACTGTTTTTT. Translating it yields CAIEDRDEKLFF.

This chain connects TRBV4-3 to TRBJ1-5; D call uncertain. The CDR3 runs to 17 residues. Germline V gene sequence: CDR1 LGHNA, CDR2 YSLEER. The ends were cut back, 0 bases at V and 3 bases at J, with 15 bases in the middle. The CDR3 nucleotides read TGCGCCAGCAGCCAAGACGATCTTCCAGGCCCCAATCAGCCCCAGCATTTT. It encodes CASSQDDLPGPNQPQHF.

The CDR3 reads CASSQDWRIGGNNEQFF. The CDR3 bases are TGCGCCAGCAGCCAAGATTGGAGAATCGGGGGAAACAATGAGCAGTTCTTC. The chain employs TRBV4-1 and TRBJ2-1; a weak D match, TRBD2 (6 bases). Per the germline V gene, CDR1 is MGHRA and CDR2 is YSYEKL. The CDR3 is made up of 17 amino acids. The germline V and J ends were trimmed by 0 bases and 5 bases, with 17 bases remaining between them.

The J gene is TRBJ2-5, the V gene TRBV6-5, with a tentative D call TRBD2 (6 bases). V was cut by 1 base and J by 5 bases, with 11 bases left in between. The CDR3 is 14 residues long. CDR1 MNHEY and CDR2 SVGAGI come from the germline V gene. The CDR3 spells CASSYWGGEETQYF. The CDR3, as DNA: TGTGCCAGCAGTTACTGGGGAGGAGAGGAGACCCAGTACTTC.

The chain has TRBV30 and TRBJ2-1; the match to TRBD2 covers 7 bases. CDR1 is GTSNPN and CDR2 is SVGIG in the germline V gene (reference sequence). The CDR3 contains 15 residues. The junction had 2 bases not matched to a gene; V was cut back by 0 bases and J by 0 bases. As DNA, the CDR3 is TGTGCCTGGAGTGTAGGCGGGGGCTCCTACAATGAGCAGTTCTTC. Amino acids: CAWSVGGGSYNEQFF.

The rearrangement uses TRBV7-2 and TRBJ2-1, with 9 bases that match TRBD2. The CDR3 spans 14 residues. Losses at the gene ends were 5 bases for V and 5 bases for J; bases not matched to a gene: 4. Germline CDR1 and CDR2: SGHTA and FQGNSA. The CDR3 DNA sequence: TGTGCCAGCAGCGAAACTAGCGGGCACAATGAGCAGTTCTTC. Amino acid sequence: CASSETSGHNEQFF.